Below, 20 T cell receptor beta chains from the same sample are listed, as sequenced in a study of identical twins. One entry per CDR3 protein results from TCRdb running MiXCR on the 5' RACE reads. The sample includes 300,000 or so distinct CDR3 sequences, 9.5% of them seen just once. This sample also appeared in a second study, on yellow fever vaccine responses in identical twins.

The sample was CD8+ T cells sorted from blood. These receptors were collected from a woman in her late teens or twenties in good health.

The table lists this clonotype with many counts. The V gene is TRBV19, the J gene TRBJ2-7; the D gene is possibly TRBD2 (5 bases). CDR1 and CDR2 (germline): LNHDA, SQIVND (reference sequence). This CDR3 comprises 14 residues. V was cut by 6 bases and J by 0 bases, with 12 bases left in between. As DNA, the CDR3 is TGTGCCAGTAGCTCACTCCGGGGCTCCTACGAGCAGTACTTC. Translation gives CASSSLRGSYEQYF.

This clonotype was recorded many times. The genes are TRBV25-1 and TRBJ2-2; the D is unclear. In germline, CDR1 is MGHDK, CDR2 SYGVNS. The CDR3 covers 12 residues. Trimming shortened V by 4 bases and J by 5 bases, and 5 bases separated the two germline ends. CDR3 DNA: TGTGCCAGCAGTGTACTGACCGGGGAGCTGTTTTTT. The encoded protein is CASSVLTGELFF.

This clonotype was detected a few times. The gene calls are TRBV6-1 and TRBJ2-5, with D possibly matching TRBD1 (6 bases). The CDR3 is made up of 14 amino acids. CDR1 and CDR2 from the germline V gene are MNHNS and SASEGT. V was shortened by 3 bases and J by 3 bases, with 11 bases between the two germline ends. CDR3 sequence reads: CASSDPWTEETQYF. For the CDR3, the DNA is TGTGCCAGCAGTGATCCATGGACAGAAGAGACCCAGTACTTC.

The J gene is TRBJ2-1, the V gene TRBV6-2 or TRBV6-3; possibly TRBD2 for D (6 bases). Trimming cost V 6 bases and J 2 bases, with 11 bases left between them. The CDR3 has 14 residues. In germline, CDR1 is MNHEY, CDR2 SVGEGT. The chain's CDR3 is CASSYSGTYNEQFF. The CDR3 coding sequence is TGTGCCAGCAGCTATAGCGGAACCTACAATGAGCAGTTCTTC.

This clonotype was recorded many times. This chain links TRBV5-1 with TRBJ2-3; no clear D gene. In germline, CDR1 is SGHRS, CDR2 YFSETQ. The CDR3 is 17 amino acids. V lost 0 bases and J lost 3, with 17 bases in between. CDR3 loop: CASSLEDGSAMTDTQYF. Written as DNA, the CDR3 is TGCGCCAGCAGCTTGGAGGATGGATCGGCCATGACAGATACGCAGTATTTT.

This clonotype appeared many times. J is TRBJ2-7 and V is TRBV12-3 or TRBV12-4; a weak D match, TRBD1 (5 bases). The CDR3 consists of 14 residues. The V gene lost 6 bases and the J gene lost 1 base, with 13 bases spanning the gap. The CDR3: CASRGRVGSYEQYF. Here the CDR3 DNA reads TGTGCCAGCAGGGGCAGGGTAGGTTCCTACGAGCAGTACTTC.

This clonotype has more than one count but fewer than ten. The CDR3 sequence is CASSWQSLNQPQHF. The CDR3 DNA is TGTGCCAGCAGTTGGCAGTCCTTAAATCAGCCCCAGCATTTT. The chain employs TRBV28 and TRBJ1-5; unclear D gene. CDR3 size: 14 residues. Germline assignment: CDR1 MDHEN and CDR2 SYDVKM. Trimming cost V 4 bases and J 4 bases, with 11 bases left between them.

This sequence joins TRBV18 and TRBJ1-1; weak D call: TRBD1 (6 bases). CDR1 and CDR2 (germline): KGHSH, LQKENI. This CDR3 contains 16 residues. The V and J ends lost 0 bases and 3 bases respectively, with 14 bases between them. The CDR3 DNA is TGTGCCAGCTCACCACCGATGTTGGGGGCGTACACTGAAGCTTTCTTT. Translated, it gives CASSPPMLGAYTEAFF.

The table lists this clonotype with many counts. The CDR3 DNA reads TGTGCCAGCAGCTTAGGGGACAGGGGACACAATGAGCAGTTCTTC. The encoded protein is CASSLGDRGHNEQFF. The rearrangement uses TRBV13 and TRBJ2-1; 9 bases are shared with TRBD1. The length of the CDR3 is 15 residues. Germline trimming cut 0 bases from V and 5 bases from J; bases unmatched to any gene: 2. The germline V gene encodes CDR1 PRHDT and CDR2 FYEKMQ (reference sequence).

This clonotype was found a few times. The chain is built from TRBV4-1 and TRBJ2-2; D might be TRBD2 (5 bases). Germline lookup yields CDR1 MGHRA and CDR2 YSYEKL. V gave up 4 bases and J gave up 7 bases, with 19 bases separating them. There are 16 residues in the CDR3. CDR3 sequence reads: CASSPGTLVEGGELFF. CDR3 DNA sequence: TGCGCCAGCAGCCCCGGAACCCTGGTCGAGGGCGGGGAGCTGTTTTTT.

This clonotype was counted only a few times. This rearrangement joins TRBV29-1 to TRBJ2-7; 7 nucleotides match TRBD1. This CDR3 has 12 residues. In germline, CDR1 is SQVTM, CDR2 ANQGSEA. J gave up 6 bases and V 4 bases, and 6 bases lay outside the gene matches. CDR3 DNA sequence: TGCAGCGTTGGCATCTGGACAGGCGAGCAGTACTTC. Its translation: CSVGIWTGEQYF.

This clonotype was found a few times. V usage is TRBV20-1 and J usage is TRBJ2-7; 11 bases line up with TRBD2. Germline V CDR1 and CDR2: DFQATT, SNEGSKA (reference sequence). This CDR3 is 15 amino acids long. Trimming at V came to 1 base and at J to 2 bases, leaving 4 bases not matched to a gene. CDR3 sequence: CSARAIAGGTYEQYF. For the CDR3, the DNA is TGCAGTGCTAGAGCGATAGCGGGAGGGACCTACGAGCAGTACTTC.

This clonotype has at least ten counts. For the CDR3, the DNA is TGTGCCAGCAGTTTATTTGGGGATGAGCAGTTCTTC. It encodes CASSLFGDEQFF. The chain employs TRBV27 and TRBJ2-1, with D unresolved. Germline lookup yields CDR1 MNHEY and CDR2 SMNVEV (reference sequence). Trimming took 1 base from V and 8 from J, leaving 6 bases between them. This CDR3 comprises 12 residues.

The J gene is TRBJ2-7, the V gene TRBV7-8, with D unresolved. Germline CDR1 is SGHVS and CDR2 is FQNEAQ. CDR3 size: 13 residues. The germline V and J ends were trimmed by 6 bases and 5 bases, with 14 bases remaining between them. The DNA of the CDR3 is TGTGCCAGCAGGCAAACTCTAGGCCACGAGCAGTACTTC. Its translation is CASRQTLGHEQYF.

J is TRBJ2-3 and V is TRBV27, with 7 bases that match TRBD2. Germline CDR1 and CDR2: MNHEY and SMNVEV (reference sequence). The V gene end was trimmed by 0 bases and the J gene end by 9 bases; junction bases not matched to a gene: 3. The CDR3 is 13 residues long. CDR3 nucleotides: TGTGCCAGCAGTTTATCAGGGACTACAACGCAGTATTTT. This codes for CASSLSGTTTQYF.

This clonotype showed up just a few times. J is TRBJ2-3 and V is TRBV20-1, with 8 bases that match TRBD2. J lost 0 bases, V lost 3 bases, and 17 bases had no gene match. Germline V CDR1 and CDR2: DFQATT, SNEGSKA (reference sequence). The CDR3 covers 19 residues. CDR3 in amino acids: CSARNQGKLAGSSTDTQYF. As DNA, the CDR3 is TGCAGTGCTAGGAATCAAGGGAAATTAGCGGGGTCTAGCACAGATACGCAGTATTTT.

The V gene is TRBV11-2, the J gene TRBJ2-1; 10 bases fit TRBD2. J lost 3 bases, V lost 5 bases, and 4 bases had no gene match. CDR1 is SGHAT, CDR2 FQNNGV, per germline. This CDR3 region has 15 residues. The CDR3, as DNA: TGTGCCAGCAGCGGGCGGACTAGCGGCTACAATGAGCAGTTCTTC. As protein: CASSGRTSGYNEQFF.

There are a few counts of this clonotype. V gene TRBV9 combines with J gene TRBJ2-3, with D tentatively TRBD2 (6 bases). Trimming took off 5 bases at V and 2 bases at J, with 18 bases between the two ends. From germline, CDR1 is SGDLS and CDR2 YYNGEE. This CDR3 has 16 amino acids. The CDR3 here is CASSLLGGEYTDTQYF. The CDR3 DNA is TGTGCCAGCAGTCTCCTGGGAGGAGAGTACACAGATACGCAGTATTTT. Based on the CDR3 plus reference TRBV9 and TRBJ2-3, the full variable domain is DSGVTQTPKHLITATGQRVTLRCSPRSGDLSVYWYQQSLDQGLQFLIQYYNGEERAKGNILERFSAQQFPDLHSELNLSSLELGDSALYFCASSLLGGEYTDTQYFGPGTRLTVL.

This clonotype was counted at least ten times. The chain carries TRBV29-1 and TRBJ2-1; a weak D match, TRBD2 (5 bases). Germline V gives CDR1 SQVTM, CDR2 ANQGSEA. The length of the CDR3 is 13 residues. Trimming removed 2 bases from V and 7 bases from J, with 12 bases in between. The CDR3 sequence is CSVESVRANEQFF. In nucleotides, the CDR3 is TGCAGCGTTGAAAGCGTGAGGGCAAATGAGCAGTTCTTC.

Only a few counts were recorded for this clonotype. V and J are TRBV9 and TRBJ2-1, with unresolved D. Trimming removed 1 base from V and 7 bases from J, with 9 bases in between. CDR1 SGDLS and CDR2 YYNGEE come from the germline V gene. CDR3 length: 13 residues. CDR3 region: CASSVPPLNEQFF. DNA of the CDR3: TGTGCCAGCAGCGTACCCCCCCTTAATGAGCAGTTCTTC.